These T cell receptor beta chains were read from a single sample in a study of blood T cell repertoires in COVID-19. Repertoires were generated with immunoSEQ multiplex PCR, while TCRdb's copy carries only in-frame clones and drops some. The sample comprises about 250,000 clones, approximately 86% of which are singletons, and just over 2.5% rests with the top ten. Sequenced sample: PBMCs or T cells enriched from blood (not recorded which). The receptors come from a woman in her 30s with acute COVID-19. The CDR3 runs from the conserved cysteine through the conserved F or W. The D gene is left open where the match is weak. Clone size is stated in some rows and not others, as once, few, many or a class when expanded.

J: TRBJ2-2
V: TRBV11-2
size: -
D: -
CDR3: CASSSTIPRGVYVGELFF
DNA: TGTGCCAGCAGCTCCACCATCCCCCGGGGAGTGTATGTCGGGGAGCTGTTTTTT

J: TRBJ2-5
V: TRBV27
size: once
D: TRBD2
CDR3: CASSLVTSGGSQGTQYF
DNA: TGTGCCAGCAGCCTTGTGACTAGCGGGGGGTCCCAAGGGACCCAGTACTTC

J: TRBJ1-6
V: TRBV5-6
size: -
D: -
CDR3: CASSLVGGSAPLHF
DNA: TGTGCCAGCAGCTTGGTTGGAGGGTCTGCACCCCTCCACTTT

J: TRBJ2-3
V: TRBV2
size: few
D: -
CDR3: CASSGNLRGDTQYF
DNA: TGTGCCAGCAGTGGAAACCTGCGGGGAGATACGCAGTATTTT

J: TRBJ2-2
V: TRBV5-1
size: -
D: TRBD1
CDR3: CASSTGDAAGELFF
DNA: TGCGCCAGCAGTACAGGGGACGCGGCCGGGGAGCTGTTTTTT

J: TRBJ1-1
V: TRBV5-6
size: -
D: TRBD1
CDR3: CASSQWTGGNWNTEAFF
DNA: TGTGCCAGCAGCCAGTGGACAGGGGGAAATTGGAACACTGAAGCTTTCTTT

J: TRBJ2-2
V: TRBV5-1
size: -
D: TRBD1
CDR3: CASTVTGVNTGELFF
DNA: TGCGCCAGCACCGTGACAGGGGTGAACACCGGGGAGCTGTTTTTT

J: TRBJ2-1
V: TRBV15
size: -
D: TRBD2
CDR3: CATSNERGAYNEQFF
DNA: TGTGCCACCAGCAACGAGCGGGGGGCGTACAATGAGCAGTTCTTC

J: TRBJ1-5
V: TRBV19
size: -
D: TRBD1
CDR3: CASSIDREDQPQHF
DNA: TGTGCCAGTAGTATCGACAGGGAGGATCAGCCCCAGCATTTT

J: TRBJ1-1
V: TRBV5-1
size: -
D: -
CDR3: CASSADTMNTEAFF
DNA: TGCGCCAGCAGCGCGGACACCATGAACACTGAAGCTTTCTTT

J: TRBJ1-6
V: TRBV5-8
size: -
D: -
CDR3: CASSIQVLNSPLHF
DNA: TGTGCCAGCAGCATACAGGTTCTTAATTCACCCCTCCACTTT

J: TRBJ1-4
V: TRBV7-6
size: -
D: -
CDR3: CASSHARKEKLFF
DNA: TGTGCCAGCAGCCACGCCAGAAAAGAAAAACTGTTTTTT

J: TRBJ2-5
V: TRBV7-8
size: -
D: -
CDR3: CASSSDREETQYF
DNA: TGTGCCAGCAGCTCGGACAGAGAAGAGACCCAGTACTTC

J: TRBJ2-2
V: TRBV27
size: -
D: TRBD2
CDR3: CASKKLADNTGELFF
DNA: TGTGCCAGCAAAAAACTAGCGGATAACACCGGGGAGCTGTTTTTT

J: TRBJ2-7
V: TRBV9
size: -
D: -
CDR3: CASSVGPGGGPSSYEQYF
DNA: TGTGCCAGCAGCGTAGGACCTGGGGGGGGCCCCAGCTCCTACGAGCAGTACTTC

J: TRBJ2-5
V: TRBV18
size: -
D: -
CDR3: CASSPVGATTQYF
DNA: TGTGCCAGCTCACCAGTTGGAGCGACCACCCAGTACTTC

J: TRBJ1-2
V: TRBV5-1
size: -
D: TRBD1
CDR3: CASSSDRQGAVNGYTF
DNA: TGCGCCAGCAGCTCAGATAGACAGGGGGCTGTGAATGGCTACACCTTC

J: TRBJ2-3
V: TRBV6-5
size: -
D: TRBD2
CDR3: CASSYSGGGAIDTQYF
DNA: TGTGCCAGCAGTTACTCGGGCGGGGGGGCCATAGATACGCAGTATTTT

J: TRBJ2-7
V: TRBV5-5
size: -
D: TRBD1
CDR3: CASSLGPSGTGPFYEQYF
DNA: TGTGCCAGCAGCTTGGGACCATCGGGGACAGGGCCTTTCTACGAGCAGTACTTC

J: TRBJ1-2
V: TRBV9
size: few
D: -
CDR3: CASSVASTSYGYTF
DNA: TGTGCCAGCAGCGTAGCTTCCACATCCTATGGCTACACCTTC

J: TRBJ2-7
V: TRBV12-3/TRBV12-4
size: -
D: TRBD1
CDR3: CASSPQGAYEQYF
DNA: TGTGCCAGCAGTCCTCAGGGGGCTTACGAGCAGTACTTC

J: TRBJ1-5
V: TRBV10-3
size: -
D: -
CDR3: CAISGENSNQPQHF
DNA: TGTGCCATCAGTGGAGAAAATAGCAATCAGCCCCAGCATTTT

J: TRBJ2-1
V: TRBV5-1
size: once
D: TRBD2
CDR3: CASSLAGGFNNEQFF
DNA: TGCGCCAGCAGCCTTGCCGGGGGGTTCAACAATGAGCAGTTCTTC

J: TRBJ2-2
V: TRBV6-2/TRBV6-3
size: -
D: TRBD1
CDR3: CASSSQGDSGELFF
DNA: TGTGCCAGCAGTTCACAGGGGGATAGCGGGGAGCTGTTTTTT

J: TRBJ1-2
V: TRBV5-1
size: -
D: TRBD1
CDR3: CASSFSGGGQLPGDYGYTF
DNA: TGCGCCAGCAGCTTTTCCGGGGGGGGACAGCTCCCCGGCGACTATGGCTACACCTTC

J: TRBJ1-2
V: TRBV28
size: -
D: -
CDR3: CASLDSRYGYTF
DNA: TGTGCCAGCCTGGACAGCCGCTATGGCTACACCTTC

J: TRBJ1-3
V: TRBV6-5
size: -
D: TRBD1
CDR3: CASNQGGGYTIYF
DNA: TGTGCCAGCAATCAAGGGGGCGGGTACACCATATATTTT

J: TRBJ2-1
V: TRBV6-5
size: -
D: TRBD2
CDR3: CAVAGLNNEQFF
DNA: TGTGCCGTAGCGGGACTAAACAATGAGCAGTTCTTC

J: TRBJ2-1
V: TRBV28
size: -
D: -
CDR3: CASSLEGLGNEQFF
DNA: TGTGCCAGCAGTTTGGAGGGCCTGGGAAATGAGCAGTTCTTC

J: TRBJ2-3
V: TRBV5-1
size: -
D: -
CDR3: CASSQITSTDTQYF
DNA: TGCGCCAGCAGCCAGATTACCAGCACAGATACGCAGTATTTT

J: TRBJ1-1
V: TRBV7-9
size: -
D: TRBD1
CDR3: CASSGTGGSEAFF
DNA: TGTGCCAGCAGCGGGACAGGGGGATCTGAAGCTTTCTTT

J: TRBJ2-1
V: TRBV5-1
size: -
D: TRBD1
CDR3: CASSPLTGPENEQFF
DNA: TGCGCCAGCAGCCCGTTGACAGGGCCTGAGAATGAGCAGTTCTTC

J: TRBJ1-4
V: TRBV5-1
size: -
D: TRBD1
CDR3: CASRQGAEGEKLFF
DNA: TGCGCCAGCAGACAGGGGGCCGAGGGTGAAAAACTGTTTTTT

J: TRBJ2-3
V: TRBV10-1
size: -
D: TRBD2
CDR3: CASSGLAGDPTDTQYF
DNA: TGCGCCAGCAGTGGATTAGCGGGGGACCCCACAGATACGCAGTATTTT

J: TRBJ2-5
V: TRBV30
size: -
D: TRBD1
CDR3: CAWSVGGLGETQYF
DNA: TGTGCCTGGAGTGTAGGGGGCCTGGGAGAGACCCAGTACTTC

J: TRBJ2-4
V: TRBV6-4
size: -
D: -
CDR3: CASSDSKIQYTRYPKNIQYF
DNA: TGTGCCAGCAGTGACTCTAAAATCCAGTACACCCGTTACCCTAAAAACATTCAGTACTTC

J: TRBJ2-3
V: TRBV3-1/TRBV3-2
size: -
D: -
CDR3: CASSQDVAVDTQYF
DNA: TGTGCCAGCAGCCAAGATGTCGCAGTGGATACGCAGTATTTT

J: TRBJ2-2
V: TRBV7-9
size: -
D: TRBD2
CDR3: CASSPIGGASTGELFF
DNA: TGTGCCAGCAGCCCGATCGGGGGGGCGAGCACCGGGGAGCTGTTTTTT

J: TRBJ2-1
V: TRBV5-1
size: -
D: -
CDR3: CASSPRLGSAGNEQFF
DNA: TGCGCCAGCAGCCCCCGTTTAGGTAGCGCCGGGAATGAGCAGTTCTTC

J: TRBJ1-2
V: TRBV10-3
size: -
D: TRBD1
CDR3: CAISELTGGKRGYTF
DNA: TGTGCCATCAGTGAGTTGACAGGGGGAAAGCGCGGCTACACCTTC

J: TRBJ1-2
V: TRBV25-1
size: -
D: -
CDR3: CASSDGGVYGYTF
DNA: TGTGCCAGCAGTGACGGGGGAGTCTATGGCTACACCTTC

J: TRBJ1-3
V: TRBV11-2
size: -
D: -
CDR3: CASSLRGAAGNTIYF
DNA: TGTGCCAGCAGCTTACGGGGGGCGGCTGGAAACACCATATATTTT

J: TRBJ2-1
V: TRBV15
size: -
D: -
CDR3: CATSRSSSYNEQFF
DNA: TGTGCCACCAGCAGGAGTAGCTCCTACAATGAGCAGTTCTTC

J: TRBJ1-2
V: TRBV3-1/TRBV3-2
size: few
D: -
CDR3: CASSQDPVRVYGYTF
DNA: TGTGCCAGCAGCCAAGATCCGGTGAGGGTCTATGGCTACACCTTC

J: TRBJ2-5
V: TRBV6-5
size: -
D: TRBD1
CDR3: CASSLGQGKETQYF
DNA: TGTGCCAGCAGCCTGGGACAGGGCAAAGAGACCCAGTACTTC

J: TRBJ2-7
V: TRBV7-2
size: -
D: -
CDR3: CASSPDIYEQYF
DNA: TGTGCCAGCAGCCCAGACATCTACGAGCAGTACTTC

J: TRBJ2-3
V: TRBV10-3
size: -
D: -
CDR3: CASHREATTDTQYF
DNA: TGTGCCAGTCACCGGGAAGCCACAACAGATACGCAGTATTTT

J: TRBJ2-3
V: TRBV2
size: -
D: -
CDR3: CASRTRSTDTQYF
DNA: TGTGCCAGCAGGACTCGAAGCACAGATACGCAGTATTTT

J: TRBJ1-6
V: TRBV2
size: -
D: -
CDR3: CASSGQVYSPLHF
DNA: TGTGCCAGCAGTGGACAGGTATATTCACCCCTCCACTTT

J: TRBJ1-2
V: TRBV25-1
size: -
D: -
CDR3: CASSPRTVNGYTF
DNA: TGTGCCAGCAGTCCGCGGACAGTGAATGGCTACACCTTC

J: TRBJ1-6
V: TRBV5-5
size: -
D: -
CDR3: CASSAAGVDSPLHF
DNA: TGTGCCAGCAGCGCCGCAGGGGTCGACTCACCCCTCCACTTT